A single sample is the source of the 5 T cell receptor beta chains below, sequenced in a study of cytomegalovirus exposure and HLA in healthy donors. A multiplex PCR was run with 60 Vbeta primers and 13 Jbeta primers. Libraries were prepared by immunoSEQ multiplex PCR; TCRdb keeps only in-frame clonotypes and omits some of them. The profile shows about 210,000 clones, over 75% of them singletons. The sequencing sample was made of PBMCs. These receptor sequences come from a male donor in good health and CMV-seronegative.

The V call is TRBV19, the J call TRBJ2-1; 9 positions agree with TRBD2. CDR1 is LNHDA, CDR2 SQIVND, per germline (reference sequence). The CDR3 runs to 16 residues. The junction had 11 bases not matched to a gene; V was cut back by 3 bases and J by 8 bases. This chain's CDR3 is CASSIAGAGGVDEQFF. The CDR3 DNA is TGTGCCAGTAGTATTGCGGGGGCGGGAGGGGTCGATGAGCAGTTCTTC.

The chain carries TRBV28 and TRBJ2-7, with 8 bases lining up with TRBD2. CDR3 length equals 13 residues. J was trimmed by 2 bases and V by 3 bases; bases with no gene match: 0. CDR1 and CDR2 (germline): MDHEN, SYDVKM. The CDR3 loop is CASSLGLAYEQYF. For the CDR3, the DNA is TGTGCCAGCAGTTTGGGACTAGCCTACGAGCAGTACTTC.

The V gene is TRBV18, the J gene TRBJ2-7, with a possible D match to TRBD2 (6 bases). The CDR3 length is 13 residues. The germline V and J ends were trimmed by 3 bases and 5 bases, with 11 bases remaining between them. Germline V CDR1 and CDR2: KGHSH, LQKENI. The CDR3 bases are TGTGCCAGCTCACCGCAGGGCGGGGACGAGCAGTACTTC. It codes for CASSPQGGDEQYF.

The genes are TRBV6-5 and TRBJ1-5, with D unclear. V was shortened by 5 bases and J by 5 bases, with 16 bases between the two germline ends. Germline-derived CDR1 and CDR2 are MNHEY and SVGAGI. This CDR3 region has 15 residues. The CDR3 coding sequence is TGTGCCAGCAGTCCCTTAGGGAGTGGGGATCAGCCCCAGCATTTT. Its translation: CASSPLGSGDQPQHF.

The J gene is TRBJ1-3, the V gene TRBV6-1, with TRBD1 identical over 8 bases. With 5 bases clipped from V and 5 bases from J, the junction kept 2 bases outside the gene matches. The V gene's germline CDR1 is MNHNS and CDR2 SASEGT. The CDR3 has 13 amino acids. In DNA form, the CDR3 reads TGTGCCAGCAGTAACAGGGGGAGAAACACCATATATTTT. As protein: CASSNRGRNTIYF.